A single sample is the source of the 2 T cell receptor beta chains below, sequenced in a study of cytomegalovirus exposure and HLA in healthy donors. Produced via immunoSEQ multiplex PCR; TCRdb's table is partial and in-frame only. In the table there are approximately 150,000 clones, 86% of which are singletons. The material sequenced was PBMCs. The receptors derive from a man between 18 and 35 years old in good health and CMV-seropositive.

The genes are TRBV6-1 and TRBJ2-1, with D possibly TRBD1 on 6 matching bases. Germline loops: CDR1 MNHNS, CDR2 SASEGT. Trimming removed 4 bases at V and 0 bases at J, with 13 bases between. The CDR3 sequence is 16 residues long. CDR3 nucleotide sequence: TGTGCCAGCAGTGGAGCTACAGGGAGCTCCTACAATGAGCAGTTCTTC. Protein sequence: CASSGATGSSYNEQFF.

A note on this clone: Other nucleotide sequences in the sample specify the same CDR3. The CDR3 DNA reads TGTGCCAGCAGTCCTGGACTAGCGGCGTACAATGAGCAGTTCTTC. This codes for CASSPGLAAYNEQFF. The chain uses TRBV27 and TRBJ2-1; TRBD2 agrees at 10 bases. Germline-derived CDR1 and CDR2 are MNHEY and SMNVEV (reference sequence). The CDR3 loop spans 15 amino acids. Unmatched junction bases numbered 5, after V lost 5 bases and J lost 4 bases.